This T cell receptor beta chain is from a study of memory CD4+ T cells and cytomegalovirus serostatus. CDR3 length equals 16 residues. CDR1 and CDR2 (germline): SGHVS, FNYEAQ. The junction had 7 bases not matched to a gene; V was cut back by 0 bases and J by 7 bases. The repertoire was sequenced with immunoSEQ multiplex PCR; TCRdb's copy has only in-frame clones and lacks some. The sample carries over 40,000 clones, roughly four fifths recorded once. The sort gate was single viable CD3+CD4+CD8-CD45RO+ cells for memory CD4+ T cells. The chain employs TRBV7-6 and TRBJ2-1; 9 bases match TRBD2. The TCR sequence derives from an adult in good health and CMV-seropositive. Sequencing used memory CD4+ T cells from blood. CDR3 DNA sequence: TGTGCCAGCAGCTTAGCGATACTAGCGGGTGAGAATGAGCAGTTCTTC. Translated, it gives CASSLAILAGENEQFF.